This T cell receptor beta chain was recorded in a study of OX40 agonist ivuxolimab in advanced cancers. Study-level background: Ivuxolimab was a fully human IgG2 agonistic monoclonal antibody targeting the costimulatory receptor OX40 (CD134). Intravenous ivuxolimab was administered to patients every 2 weeks at six dose levels: 0.01, 0.1, 0.3, 1.5, 3 and 10 mg/kg. Among the 52 dose-escalation patients, some 19 had hepatocellular carcinoma, about 15 melanoma, 9 renal cell carcinoma and 9 head and neck cancer. A male proportion of around 81% and a mean age of approximately 60 years, ranging from roughly 23 to 90, were recorded for the dose-escalation cohort. Patients were allowed to have had prior anti-PD-1, anti-PD-L1 or anti-CTLA-4 therapy, and roughly two fifths of the dose-escalation patients had been treated with checkpoint inhibitors. Partial responses occurred in three dose-escalation patients: two with cutaneous melanoma and one with hepatocellular carcinoma. Peripheral TCRbeta sequencing aimed to test whether ivuxolimab altered TCR sequence diversity and caused clonal T-cell expansion. The paper covers the monotherapy dose-escalation part of the phase I ivuxolimab trial, which included N ≈ 50 patients. What the study reported, not specific to this receptor: In the 0.1-3.0 mg/kg groups, partial responders had among the lowest normalized peripheral clonal expansion, particularly in CD8+ T cells. Antigen specificity was not determined for the clonally expanded peripheral T cells. After ivuxolimab, more expanded clones were found on average in CD8+ T cells than in CD4+ T cells. Low levels of normalized T-cell clonal expansion were also shown by some nonresponding patients. Clonal expansion of both CD4+ and CD8+ blood T cells was observed from baseline to week 6 at doses 0.1 to 3.0 mg/kg.

Genomic DNA was isolated from the sorted cells so that the TCRbeta CDR3 region could be sequenced. TCRbeta CDR3 regions were sequenced using the immunoSEQ Assay. Not all clones reach the TCRdb copy of this immuneACCESS table, which keeps in-frame sequences only. Checked studies attribute under half of the gap to unresolved V genes and leave the rest unexplained. This sample has about 55,000 clones in its table, and about 86% of those were observed once. Over 9.5% of the sample is in the top ten clones. The trial excluded patients who had a history of autoimmune disease or were on systemic immunosuppression. Peripheral blood for TCR sequencing was drawn from every dose cohort at baseline, at cycle 4 day 1 and at cycle 7 day 1. Samples came from an open-label, multicenter, first-in-human phase I dose-escalation trial of ivuxolimab. Adults with locally advanced or metastatic head and neck squamous cell, hepatocellular, melanoma or renal cell carcinoma were enrolled in the trial. Before TCR sequencing, CD4+ T cells and CD8+ T cells were sorted from peripheral blood as separate populations.

Comments on this clone: The target of this receptor is not known. Base qualities were left out, and no much larger clone turns up one base away.

The TCR sequence derives from an adult with an advanced solid tumor such as melanoma, head and neck, liver or kidney cancer. Sample: CD4+ or CD8+ T cells sorted from blood, taken in a trial of the OX40 agonist ivuxolimab.

The nucleotide sequence reads TGTGCCAGCAGTTTATATTTACTCCATGGCTACACCTTC. Translated, it reads CASSLYLLHGYTF. This chain is built from TRBV28 and TRBJ1-2; the D segment cannot be called with confidence. Measured from the cysteine to the phenylalanine, the CDR3 is 13 residues long. Solely the CDR3 DNA is kept, with 39 bases framed from the first base. V is clipped by 1 base and J by 6 bases, and the sequence between their germline boundaries is 9 bases long. As encoded in the germline V gene, CDR1 is MDHEN while CDR2 is SYDVKM.